This TCR beta chain was profiled in a study of blood T cell repertoires in COVID-19 (dated by TCRdb to 2019 to 2021). About the study as a whole: The collaborator samples originated in the United States, Italy and Spain and spanned the acute and convalescent phases of COVID-19. The material from the prospective study consisted of cDNA or gDNA derived from T cells, B-cell-depleted T cells, or PBMCs. Deeply sampled blood TCRbeta repertoires from subjects exposed to, actively infected with, or recovered from COVID-19 were included in the dataset. A freely available public database, intended as a resource for researchers studying the immune response to SARS-CoV-2, is where the repertoires were released. Samples were obtained from the ongoing ImmuneRACE study (first 160 participants) and from 1,000 to 1,500 subjects provided by 6 global collaborators. A de-identified subject ID, COVID-19 status, age in years and sex were almost always included in the sample metadata. Where HLA class I and class II types were available, the types were taken from metadata supplied by the sample provider, not from assay-based typing. The paper as a whole reports these results and caveats: The quantity of clinical and demographic metadata differed by source and by participant and was supplied without curation.

Collaborating institutions collected whole blood in K2EDTA tubes following their own protocols. For TCRbeta analysis, collaborators shipped samples as frozen whole blood, isolated PBMCs, or DNA extracted from either of those sample types. TCRbeta CDR3 regions were amplified from genomic DNA using the immunoSEQ Assay, a bias-controlled multiplex PCR. In the source study's methods: The number of nucleated cells in each sample was estimated from the amplification of reference gene primers within the assay. To quantify the absolute abundance of each unique TCRbeta CDR3 rearrangement, sequence reads were collapsed and filtered. For each sample, productive Simpson clonality was calculated as the square root of Simpson's diversity index across productive rearrangements. TCRdb's version of the immuneACCESS table is confined to in-frame rearrangements and falls short of the full clone set. An unresolved V gene accounts for under half of the shortfall where checked; the remainder is of unknown origin. D and trimming were read from the DNA, whereas the V and J calls and clone size are those reported in that table. The sample records just over 60,000 clones, under 80% of which are singletons. The top ten clones comprise 15% to 20% of the sample.

CDR1 and CDR2, per the germline V gene, are SGHRS and YFSETQ. V lost 4 bases and J lost 5 bases, and the count of bases not matched to a germline gene is 6. The CDR3 goes from the cysteine to the phenylalanine over 14 residues. Here the CDR3 DNA is all that survives: 42 bases in frame from base 1. A word on this clone: What antigen it recognizes has not been identified. No much larger clonotype is one base removed from it; base qualities were not supplied.

The receptor was derived from a man aged 60 to 69 with acute or convalescent COVID-19. Sequenced: peripheral blood. The V gene is TRBV5-1 and the J gene is TRBJ2-1; 7 central bases correspond to TRBD2. For the CDR3, the sequence is CASSSRDYHNEQFF. In nucleotides, the sequence is TGCGCCAGCAGCAGCCGGGACTACCACAATGAGCAGTTCTTC.